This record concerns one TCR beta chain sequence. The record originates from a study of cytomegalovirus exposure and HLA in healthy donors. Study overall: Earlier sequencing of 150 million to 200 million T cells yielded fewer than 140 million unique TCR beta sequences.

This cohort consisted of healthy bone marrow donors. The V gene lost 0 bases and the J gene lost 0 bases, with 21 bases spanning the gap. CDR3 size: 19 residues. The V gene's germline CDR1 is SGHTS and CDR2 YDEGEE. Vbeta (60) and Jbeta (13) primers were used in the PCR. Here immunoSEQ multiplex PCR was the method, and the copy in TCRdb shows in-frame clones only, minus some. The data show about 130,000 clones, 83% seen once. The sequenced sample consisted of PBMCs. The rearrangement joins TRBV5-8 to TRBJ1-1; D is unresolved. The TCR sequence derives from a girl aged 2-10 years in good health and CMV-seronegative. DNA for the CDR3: TGTGCCAGCAGCTTGGACGCGGGAATGCGGTTCACAATGAACACTGAAGCTTTCTTT. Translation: CASSLDAGMRFTMNTEAFF.